These 28 T cell receptor beta chains came from one sample sequenced in a study of CD8+ T cells in alopecia areata. As the sequencing template, cDNA was produced by extracting RNA and reverse transcribing it. The protocol was immunoSEQ multiplex PCR, while the TCRdb copy is restricted to in-frame clones and leaves out a portion. This table holds some 120,000 clones, 45% to 65% found once. Sequencing was performed on CD4+ T cells sorted from blood, taken at week 0. The receptors come from a human donor with alopecia areata.

The chain recombines TRBV10-3 with TRBJ2-7, with 8 bases identical to TRBD1. There are 16 residues in the CDR3. Germline V gene data show CDR1 as ENHRY and CDR2 as SYGVKD. Trimming at V came to 1 base and at J to 4 bases, leaving 9 bases not matched to a gene. The CDR3 loop is CAISELLGQEAYEQYF. The CDR3, as DNA: TGTGCCATCAGTGAGTTGTTGGGACAGGAGGCTTACGAGCAGTACTTC.

The CDR3 region has the DNA TGTGCCAGCAGTGAATACGTTATAGGGAACTACAATGAGCAGTTCTTC. Its translation: CASSEYVIGNYNEQFF. The chain combines TRBV6-1 with TRBJ2-1; D not resolved. Germline V gives CDR1 MNHNS, CDR2 SASEGT. V gave up 2 bases and J gave up 3 bases, with 14 bases separating them. The CDR3 has 16 residues.

The chain recombines TRBV7-9 with TRBJ1-1; TRBD1 agrees at 7 bases. This CDR3 is built from 14 residues. V lost 5 bases and J lost 0; bases outside the gene matches: 3. From germline, CDR1 is SEHNR and CDR2 FQNEAQ (reference sequence). The chain's CDR3 is CASSARGMNTEAFF. The DNA of the CDR3 is TGTGCCAGCAGCGCCAGGGGGATGAACACTGAAGCTTTCTTT.

As for this clone: Other DNA sequences in the sample encode the same CDR3. This chain links TRBV9 with TRBJ2-3; TRBD2 aligns across 7 bases. Trimming took 0 bases from V and 6 from J; bases not matched to a gene: 4. Germline V gives CDR1 SGDLS, CDR2 YYNGEE. The CDR3 contains 14 residues. CDR3 coding DNA: TGTGCCAGCAGCGTAGCTGGCGGGAGTGATACGCAGTATTTT. Translating gives CASSVAGGSDTQYF.

The chain is built from TRBV20-1 and TRBJ2-1, with 7 bases matching TRBD1. The CDR3 length is 11 residues. J gave up 8 bases and V 6 bases, and 4 bases lay outside the gene matches. Germline CDR1 reads DFQATT; CDR2 reads SNEGSKA (reference sequence). The CDR3 is CSATGTDEQFF. The DNA of the CDR3 is TGCAGTGCCACCGGGACAGATGAGCAGTTCTTC.

Here the CDR3 DNA reads TGTGCCAGCAGCCAAGATAACACTGAAGCTTTCTTT. As protein: CASSQDNTEAFF. This chain uses TRBV14 with TRBJ1-1, with D uncertain. V lost 0 bases and J 2 bases, leaving 1 base between the germline ends. This CDR3 is built from 12 residues. The germline V gene encodes CDR1 SGHDN and CDR2 FVKESK.

Only a few counts were recorded for this clone. The chain has TRBV7-9 and TRBJ2-1; 8 nucleotides align to TRBD1. V shed 5 bases and J 8 bases; nucleotides not matched to a gene: 8. The germline V gene has CDR1 SEHNR and CDR2 FQNEAQ (reference sequence). The CDR3 contains 14 residues. The CDR3: CASSPQGARYEQFF. The CDR3 DNA sequence: TGTGCCAGCAGCCCCCAGGGGGCTAGGTATGAGCAGTTCTTC.

This chain uses TRBV29-1 with TRBJ2-2, with no clear D. Germline values: CDR1 SQVTM, CDR2 ANQGSEA. The V end was cut by 5 bases, the J end by 0 bases, with 10 bases between. There are 14 residues in the CDR3. CDR3 protein: CSVYSGTNTGELFF. The CDR3 nucleotides are TGCAGCGTTTATTCTGGAACGAACACCGGGGAGCTGTTTTTT.

The rearrangement links TRBV5-6 to TRBJ2-5; D unclear. Trimming removed 3 bases from V and 2 bases from J, with 14 bases in between. The CDR3 is 15 residues long. The germline gives CDR1 SGHDT, CDR2 YYEEEE. The CDR3 reads CASSSILWVQETQYF. The CDR3 DNA follows: TGTGCCAGCAGCTCAATTCTTTGGGTACAAGAGACCCAGTACTTC.

This clone was seen more than once but under ten times. V is TRBV9 and J is TRBJ1-2; 10 bases agree with TRBD1. Trimming took 3 bases from V and 4 from J; bases not matched to a gene: 3. The CDR3 runs 14 residues. Looked up from germline, CDR1 is SGDLS and CDR2 is YYNGEE. CDR3 in DNA: TGTGCCAGCAGCGGACAGGGGGCAATCTATGGCTACACCTTC. This sequence encodes CASSGQGAIYGYTF.

The chain links TRBV28 to TRBJ2-7; 7 bases map to TRBD1. The CDR3 has 13 amino acids. Germline V gene sequence: CDR1 MDHEN, CDR2 SYDVKM. The V gene end was trimmed by 9 bases and the J gene end by 0 bases; junction bases not matched to a gene: 5. CDR3 in DNA: TGTGCCAGTACAGGGGATTCCTCCTACGAGCAGTACTTC. Translated, it gives CASTGDSSYEQYF.

This clone was counted a few times. The chain is built from TRBV25-1 and TRBJ1-1; D uncertain. V gave up 5 bases and J gave up 10 bases, with 11 bases separating them. Germline-derived CDR1 and CDR2 are MGHDK and SYGVNS. This CDR3 comprises 11 residues. CDR3: CASSYTGGAFF. The CDR3 coding sequence is TGTGCCAGCAGTTACACGGGAGGAGCTTTCTTT.

The J gene is TRBJ2-6, the V gene TRBV4-3; D might be TRBD1 (5 bases). Germline CDR1 is LGHNA and CDR2 is YSLEER. The CDR3 totals 18 residues. Trimming stripped 1 base from V and 2 bases from J, with 15 bases between. CDR3 region: CASSQGQGAQAGANVLTF. CDR3 DNA sequence: TGCGCCAGCAGCCAAGGGCAAGGGGCTCAAGCTGGGGCCAACGTCCTGACTTTC.

The gene calls are TRBV2 and TRBJ2-2, with 9 bases matching TRBD2. With 6 bases clipped from V and 6 bases from J, the junction kept 8 bases outside the gene matches. CDR3 length: 15 residues. From germline, CDR1 is SNHLY and CDR2 FYNNEI. The CDR3 protein is CASRSLAGGSGELFF. The CDR3 DNA sequence: TGTGCCAGCAGATCTTTGGCGGGGGGGTCCGGGGAGCTGTTTTTT.

The J gene is TRBJ2-6, the V gene TRBV7-8, with D possibly matching TRBD2 (6 bases). This CDR3 has 17 residues. Germline lookup yields CDR1 SGHVS and CDR2 FQNEAQ. V was shortened by 1 base and J by 4 bases, with 14 bases between the two germline ends. CDR3 in amino acids: CASSLVRRGSGANVLTF. Written as DNA, the CDR3 is TGTGCCAGCAGCTTAGTTCGCCGGGGGTCAGGGGCCAACGTCCTGACTTTC.

The chain carries TRBV19 and TRBJ2-1, with 7 bases lining up with TRBD2. From germline, CDR1 is LNHDA and CDR2 SQIVND (reference sequence). With 5 bases clipped from V and 4 bases from J, the junction kept 8 bases outside the gene matches. The CDR3 loop spans 15 amino acids. CDR3 sequence: CASSGGTNTYNEQFF. The CDR3 DNA sequence: TGTGCCAGTAGTGGGGGGACTAACACTTACAATGAGCAGTTCTTC.

In this sample, this clone turned up a few times. The chain is built from TRBV19 and TRBJ1-5; D is undetermined. CDR1 is LNHDA and CDR2 is SQIVND in the germline V gene (reference sequence). The CDR3 totals 15 residues. With 3 bases removed from V and 7 bases from J, the gap between germline ends came to 16 bases. CDR3 bases: TGTGCCAGTAGTATCCCGGGTGAGGTAGGACAGCCCCAGCATTTT. This codes for CASSIPGEVGQPQHF.

This clone has a handful of counts. J is TRBJ2-6 and V is TRBV28; a possible D gene is TRBD1 (5 bases). The V gene lost 6 bases and the J gene lost 9 bases, with 15 bases spanning the gap. This CDR3 contains 14 residues. Germline V gene data show CDR1 as MDHEN and CDR2 as SYDVKM. This CDR3 reads CASRIQGGNNVLTF. As DNA, the CDR3 is TGTGCCAGCAGAATTCAGGGTGGCAACAACGTCCTGACTTTC.

The chain is built from TRBV19 and TRBJ2-1, with 7 bases fitting TRBD1. The CDR3 is made up of 13 amino acids. Germline V gene data show CDR1 as LNHDA and CDR2 as SQIVND (reference sequence). V lost 8 bases to trimming and J lost 4 bases; unmatched junction nucleotides: 5. The CDR3 reads CASSGTVYNEQFF. CDR3 nucleotide sequence: TGTGCCAGTTCCGGGACAGTTTACAATGAGCAGTTCTTC.

The chain has TRBV5-1 and TRBJ2-1; 12 bases map to TRBD2. The V gene end was trimmed by 3 bases and the J gene end by 6 bases; junction bases not matched to a gene: 7. CDR3 length equals 16 residues. The germline V gene encodes CDR1 SGHRS and CDR2 YFSETQ. This CDR3 is CASSSRTSGASNEQFF. The CDR3, as DNA: TGCGCCAGCAGCTCCAGGACTAGCGGGGCTAGCAATGAGCAGTTCTTC. Supplemented by reference TRBV5-1 and TRBJ2-1, the full variable domain reads KAGVTQTPRYLIKTRGQQVTLSCSPISGHRSVSWYQQTPGQGLQFLFEYFSETQRNKGNFPGRFSGRQFSNSRSEMNVSTLELGDSALYLCASSSRTSGASNEQFFGPGTRLTVL.

V usage is TRBV14 and J usage is TRBJ2-5; D call uncertain. The germline V and J ends were trimmed by 1 base and 2 bases, with 14 bases remaining between them. Germline-derived CDR1 and CDR2 are SGHDN and FVKESK. CDR3 length: 16 amino acids. CDR3 sequence (DNA): TGTGCCAGCAGCCAAGGATGGGTCGGAGAACAAGAGACCCAGTACTTC. This codes for CASSQGWVGEQETQYF.

The V and J genes are TRBV5-1 and TRBJ1-5; D gene unclear. The CDR3 is 14 residues long. CDR1 is SGHRS, CDR2 YFSETQ, per germline. Trimming stripped 0 bases from V and 1 base from J, with 5 bases between. The CDR3 DNA reads as TGCGCCAGCAGCTTGGAGGGCAGCAATCAGCCCCAGCATTTT. Translated: CASSLEGSNQPQHF.

The chain employs TRBV6-5 and TRBJ1-1, with 8 bases that match TRBD1. The germline V gene has CDR1 MNHEY and CDR2 SVGAGI. The CDR3 runs to 13 residues. Trimming removed 4 bases from V and 8 bases from J; junction bases left unmatched: 6. CDR3 coding DNA: TGTGCCAGCAGTTCCGGACAGGGCCAAGAAGCTTTCTTT. It encodes CASSSGQGQEAFF.

This clone was observed a single time. This chain joins TRBV6-5 and TRBJ2-7; possibly TRBD1 for D (9 bases). The CDR3 extends over 16 amino acids. Trimming cost V 4 bases and J 4 bases, with 20 bases left between them. Germline assignment: CDR1 MNHEY and CDR2 SVGAGI. The CDR3 here is CASSLRGGTGLYEQYF. CDR3 nucleotides: TGTGCCAGCAGTTTACGCGGGGGGACAGGGTTGTACGAGCAGTACTTC.

The rearrangement joins TRBV5-1 to TRBJ1-6; D possibly corresponds to TRBD1 (5 bases). Germline-derived CDR1 and CDR2 are SGHRS and YFSETQ. The CDR3 totals 15 residues. The V end was cut by 0 bases, the J end by 7 bases, with 11 bases between. DNA for the CDR3: TGCGCCAGCAGCTTGGTGGGGGATTGGAATTCACCCCTCCACTTT. It translates to CASSLVGDWNSPLHF.

The rearrangement joins TRBV5-4 to TRBJ1-6, with 8 bases aligning to TRBD1. Germline V lookup: CDR1 SGHNT, CDR2 YYREEE (reference sequence). Unmatched junction bases numbered 9, after V lost 0 bases and J lost 1 base. This CDR3 is 19 amino acids long. CDR3 protein: CASSLVRQGRESYNSPLHF. DNA of the CDR3: TGTGCCAGCAGCTTGGTCCGACAGGGGAGAGAATCCTATAATTCACCCCTCCACTTT.

The chain uses TRBV4-1 and TRBJ1-4; D is unclear. The CDR3 covers 13 residues. V was clipped by 10 bases and J by 8 bases, with 17 bases between them. Germline V CDR1 and CDR2: MGHRA, YSYEKL. The CDR3 sequence is CAKHGEGEEKLFF. The DNA of the CDR3 is TGCGCCAAGCACGGGGAGGGCGAGGAAAAACTGTTTTTT.

V gene TRBV19 combines with J gene TRBJ2-7; D could derive from TRBD1 or TRBD2 (6 bases each). Germline assignment: CDR1 LNHDA and CDR2 SQIVND (reference sequence). CDR3 length: 13 residues. V lost 7 bases, J lost 1 base, and 11 bases lay in between. This CDR3 is CASMGGGSYEQYF. As DNA, the CDR3 is TGTGCCAGTATGGGGGGCGGTTCCTACGAGCAGTACTTC.